These T cell receptor beta chains were read from a single sample in a study of technical replicates of blood from a few donors. Profiling relied on immunoSEQ multiplex PCR, and the TCRdb table lists in-frame clones only, not all of them. This table has roughly 97,000 clones, around 96% appearing once. The sequencing input was T cells isolated from PBMCs. The origin of the receptors is a human donor in good health. CDR3s include the opening cysteine and the closing phenylalanine or tryptophan. D genes are given only for firm matches. Rows give clone size only sometimes, using once, few, many, or a class for an expanded clone.

v_call	j_call	d_call	clone_size	cdr3_aa	cdr3_nt
TRBV29-1	TRBJ2-1	.	.	CSVDSFSYNEQFF	TGCAGCGTTGACTCTTTCTCCTACAATGAGCAGTTCTTC
TRBV5-5	TRBJ2-1	.	once	CASSLAGLLGNEQFF	TGTGCCAGCAGCTTGGCTGGACTCCTAGGCAATGAGCAGTTCTTC
TRBV7-2	TRBJ2-7	.	.	CASSFTGGPYEQYF	TGTGCCAGCAGCTTTACTGGAGGCCCCTACGAGCAGTACTTC
TRBV6-5	TRBJ1-4	.	.	CASNPTGLDEKLFF	TGTGCCAGCAACCCCACGGGGTTAGATGAAAAACTGTTTTTT
TRBV7-9	TRBJ2-7	TRBD1	.	CASIPGQGGYEQYF	TGTGCCAGCATACCGGGACAGGGGGGCTACGAGCAGTACTTC
TRBV4-2	TRBJ2-7	.	.	CASSQDLARKYEQYF	TGTGCCAGCAGCCAAGATTTAGCGAGAAAATACGAGCAGTACTTC
TRBV4-2	TRBJ1-5	.	once	CASSQAGHFNQPQHF	TGTGCCAGCAGCCAAGCGGGACACTTCAATCAGCCCCAGCATTTT
TRBV7-9	TRBJ2-1	.	.	CASSLMGLALNEQFF	TGTGCCAGCAGCTTAATGGGTCTAGCGCTCAATGAGCAGTTCTTC
TRBV11-3	TRBJ1-5	TRBD1	.	CASRSGTGVNQPQHF	TGTGCCAGCAGATCCGGGACAGGGGTCAATCAGCCCCAGCATTTT
TRBV30	TRBJ1-1	.	.	CAWSSGLMNTEAFF	TGTGCCTGGTCTTCTGGACTGATGAACACTGAAGCTTTCTTT
TRBV20-1	TRBJ2-5	.	.	CSALEGETQYF	TGCAGTGCCCTGGAGGGTGAGACCCAGTACTTC
TRBV6-5	TRBJ2-5	TRBD1	.	CASSYTGTEETQYF	TGTGCCAGCAGTTACACCGGGACAGAAGAGACCCAGTACTTC
TRBV7-9	TRBJ2-3	TRBD2	.	CASSPDHGLAGSTDTQYF	TGTGCCAGCAGCCCCGATCACGGGCTAGCGGGAAGCACAGATACGCAGTATTTT
TRBV5-8	TRBJ1-5	TRBD1	.	CASRFEGQLSDQPQHF	TGTGCCAGCAGGTTTGAGGGACAGTTGAGCGATCAGCCCCAGCATTTT
TRBV27	TRBJ2-7	TRBD2	.	CASRLAGELNEQYF	TGTGCCAGCAGGTTAGCGGGAGAGCTCAACGAGCAGTACTTC
TRBV2	TRBJ2-4	.	.	CASSEFSPLAKNIQYF	TGTGCCAGCAGTGAATTTAGTCCGTTAGCCAAAAACATTCAGTACTTC
TRBV30	TRBJ2-7	.	.	CAWSVQAYSTYEQYF	TGTGCCTGGAGTGTACAGGCATACAGTACCTACGAGCAGTACTTC
TRBV19	TRBJ1-4	TRBD1	.	CASRGTGGPNEKLFF	TGTGCCAGTAGGGGGACAGGGGGGCCTAATGAAAAACTGTTTTTT
TRBV7-2	TRBJ2-4	TRBD1	.	CASSLWDREAKNIQYF	TGTGCCAGCAGCTTATGGGACAGGGAGGCCAAAAACATTCAGTACTTC
TRBV4-2	TRBJ2-7	.	.	CASSLAPGEVEQYF	TGTGCCAGCAGCCTCGCCCCGGGAGAAGTCGAGCAGTACTTC
TRBV10-2	TRBJ2-3	TRBD2	.	CASSDGGGSVPDTQYF	TGCGCCAGCAGTGACGGCGGCGGGAGCGTACCAGATACGCAGTATTTT
TRBV19	TRBJ2-2	TRBD2	.	CASSTRTRDTGELFF	TGTGCCAGTAGTACCCGGACTAGGGACACCGGGGAGCTGTTTTTT
TRBV5-1	TRBJ1-3	TRBD1	.	CASRRDRVGDTIYF	TGCGCCAGCAGACGGGACAGGGTAGGAGACACCATATATTTT
TRBV27	TRBJ2-2	.	once	CASSLVGGPGELFF	TGTGCCAGCAGTTTGGTAGGGGGACCCGGGGAGCTGTTTTTT
TRBV10-3	TRBJ1-3	.	.	CAISEWSGQGNTIYF	TGTGCCATCAGTGAGTGGTCAGGGCAAGGAAACACCATATATTTT
TRBV5-1	TRBJ2-3	TRBD2	once	CASSLFRGVDTQYF	TGCGCCAGCAGCTTGTTCCGGGGGGTGGATACGCAGTATTTT
TRBV19	TRBJ1-1	.	.	CASSNRGEGAEAFF	TGTGCCAGTAGTAATCGGGGGGAGGGAGCTGAAGCTTTCTTT
TRBV28	TRBJ1-5	TRBD1	.	CASSSTGQGSNQPQHF	TGTGCCAGCAGTTCCACCGGACAGGGGAGCAATCAGCCCCAGCATTTT
TRBV6-5	TRBJ2-1	.	.	CASSLGPGGYNEQFF	TGTGCCAGCAGTTTAGGTCCAGGTGGTTACAATGAGCAGTTCTTC
TRBV6-5	TRBJ1-1	.	few	CASRSALEEAFF	TGTGCCAGCAGGTCGGCGTTGGAGGAAGCTTTCTTT
TRBV19	TRBJ1-1	.	.	CASKRRQDLNTEAFF	TGTGCCAGTAAGAGGAGGCAGGACTTGAACACTGAAGCTTTCTTT
TRBV5-1	TRBJ2-5	.	.	CASRQGPETQYF	TGCGCCAGCAGACAGGGCCCAGAGACCCAGTACTTC
TRBV28	TRBJ2-5	.	.	CASSLGLIQETQYF	TGTGCCAGCAGTTTAGGGCTTATCCAAGAGACCCAGTACTTC
TRBV27	TRBJ2-7	TRBD2	.	CASSPGGRATQYF	TGTGCCAGCAGTCCTGGCGGGAGGGCAACGCAGTACTTC
TRBV5-1	TRBJ1-1	.	.	CASTKQGMNTEAFF	TGCGCCAGCACAAAACAGGGTATGAACACTGAAGCTTTCTTT
TRBV28	TRBJ1-1	.	.	CASSLEQELSTEAFF	TGTGCCAGCAGTTTGGAACAGGAGTTAAGCACTGAAGCTTTCTTT
TRBV6-1	TRBJ1-1	.	.	CASSEHAGTEAFF	TGTGCCAGCAGTGAACACGCGGGCACTGAAGCTTTCTTT
TRBV15	TRBJ1-5	.	once	CATSRDHGSLDQPQHF	TGTGCCACCAGCAGAGATCACGGGTCACTCGATCAGCCCCAGCATTTT
TRBV6-1	TRBJ2-1	TRBD2	.	CASAREISYNEQFF	TGTGCCAGCGCGCGGGAGATCTCCTACAATGAGCAGTTCTTC
TRBV6-5	TRBJ2-7	TRBD2	.	CASSYLAETSYEQYF	TGTGCCAGCAGTTATCTAGCGGAAACTTCCTACGAGCAGTACTTC
TRBV7-3	TRBJ2-7	TRBD2	.	CASSRTSGRGIGEQYF	TGTGCCAGCAGCCGGACTAGCGGGAGGGGAATAGGCGAGCAGTACTTC
TRBV28	TRBJ2-3	.	.	CATSGMDTQYF	TGTGCCACCTCAGGAATGGATACGCAGTATTTT
TRBV6-1	TRBJ2-7	.	.	CASSGDSSQYHSYEQYF	TGTGCCAGCAGTGGGGACTCATCCCAATATCACTCCTACGAGCAGTACTTC
TRBV5-1	TRBJ1-4	.	.	CASNSGADNEKLFF	TGCGCCAGCAACTCAGGGGCAGATAATGAAAAACTGTTTTTT
TRBV5-1	TRBJ2-1	.	.	CASSLGGTVANEQFF	TGCGCCAGCAGCCTGGGAGGGACAGTAGCCAATGAGCAGTTCTTC
TRBV10-1	TRBJ2-1	TRBD2	.	CASSESREGPLYNEQFF	TGCGCCAGCAGTGAGTCACGGGAGGGCCCACTCTACAATGAGCAGTTCTTC
TRBV7-2	TRBJ2-1	TRBD2	.	CASSAGTSQFF	TGTGCCAGCAGCGCCGGGACTAGCCAGTTCTTC
TRBV7-6	TRBJ1-2	TRBD1	.	CASSLNRGPGGYTF	TGTGCCAGCAGCTTAAACAGGGGGCCGGGGGGCTACACCTTC
TRBV7-8	TRBJ1-2	TRBD1	.	CASSSIPLTGGSGYTF	TGTGCCAGCAGTTCCATTCCCCTGACAGGGGGCTCTGGCTACACCTTC
TRBV6-1	TRBJ1-1	.	.	CASPLDRPNTEAFF	TGTGCCAGCCCCCTGGACAGACCGAACACTGAAGCTTTCTTT
TRBV6-1	TRBJ2-1	.	.	CASSVKGDNEQFF	TGTGCCAGCAGTGTTAAGGGGGACAATGAGCAGTTCTTC
TRBV5-6	TRBJ1-1	.	few	CASSLDEAEAFF	TGTGCCAGCAGCTTGGACGAGGCTGAAGCTTTCTTT
TRBV19	TRBJ1-5	TRBD1	.	CASSRQGTEHSNQPQHF	TGTGCCAGTAGTAGACAGGGGACCGAGCATAGCAATCAGCCCCAGCATTTT
TRBV11-2	TRBJ2-7	.	.	CASSLDGRFGEQYF	TGTGCCAGCAGCTTAGACGGGAGATTTGGCGAGCAGTACTTC
TRBV28	TRBJ1-4	.	.	CASSSHGATNEKLFF	TGTGCCAGCAGTTCCCACGGTGCAACTAATGAAAAACTGTTTTTT
TRBV28	TRBJ2-1	TRBD1	once	CASSPGQGPYNEQFF	TGTGCCAGCAGCCCAGGACAGGGCCCCTACAATGAGCAGTTCTTC
TRBV7-6	TRBJ2-7	.	.	CASSLETVYEQYF	TGTGCCAGCAGCCTAGAGACAGTGTACGAGCAGTACTTC